Each of the 27 T cell receptor beta chains below was sequenced from the same sample in a study of cytomegalovirus exposure and HLA in healthy donors. Researchers ran the PCR with 60 Vbeta and 13 Jbeta primers. The repertoire was sequenced with immunoSEQ multiplex PCR; TCRdb's copy has only in-frame clones and lacks some. The sample lists 100,000 to 150,000 clones; roughly 80% were seen once. The sequenced sample was PBMCs. Every receptor here comes from a woman between 35 and 50 years old in good health and CMV-seronegative.

The chain employs TRBV2 and TRBJ1-4; D might be TRBD1 (6 bases). Trimming removed 0 bases from V and 12 bases from J, with 11 bases in between. The length of the CDR3 is 13 residues. The germline V gene encodes CDR1 SNHLY and CDR2 FYNNEI. Written as DNA, the CDR3 is TGTGCCAGCAGTGAAGCGCTCAGGGGAGAACTGTTTTTT. Residues: CASSEALRGELFF.

The chain joins TRBV27 to TRBJ2-6; 9 bases line up with TRBD1. The CDR3 totals 17 residues. The V gene end was trimmed by 1 base and the J gene end by 0 bases; junction bases not matched to a gene: 1. The germline V gene encodes CDR1 MNHEY and CDR2 SMNVEV (reference sequence). CDR3 nucleotide sequence: TGTGCCAGCAGTTTATGGGACAGGGACTCTGGGGCCAACGTCCTGACTTTC. Amino acid sequence: CASSLWDRDSGANVLTF.

The chain couples TRBV27 to TRBJ1-5; D gene uncertain. The CDR3 sequence is 11 residues long. Germline lookup yields CDR1 MNHEY and CDR2 SMNVEV (reference sequence). The V and J ends lost 3 bases and 6 bases respectively, with 3 bases between them. CDR3 sequence reads: CASSFRQPQHF. The DNA of the CDR3 is TGTGCCAGCAGTTTTCGTCAGCCCCAGCATTTT.

The chain links TRBV9 to TRBJ2-2, with D possibly matching TRBD1 (7 bases). The germline CDR1 and CDR2 sequences are SGDLS and YYNGEE. The V end was cut by 2 bases, the J end by 2 bases, with 13 bases between. The CDR3 extends over 16 amino acids. The CDR3 loop is CASSVAGQRNTGELFF. CDR3 coding DNA: TGTGCCAGCAGCGTCGCGGGACAGAGAAACACCGGGGAGCTGTTTTTT. Full variable domain (remainder filled in from reference TRBV9 and TRBJ2-2): DSGVTQTPKHLITATGQRVTLRCSPRSGDLSVYWYQQSLDQGLQFLIQYYNGEERAKGNILERFSAQQFPDLHSELNLSSLELGDSALYFCASSVAGQRNTGELFFGEGSRLTVL.

This chain links TRBV27 with TRBJ1-2; D gene ambiguous. V lost 0 bases to trimming and J lost 6 bases, with 8 bases between them. CDR1 is MNHEY, CDR2 SMNVEV, per germline (reference sequence). CDR3 size: 13 residues. DNA for the CDR3: TGTGCCAGCAGTTTATCAGTCCTAGATGGCTACACCTTC. The encoded protein is CASSLSVLDGYTF.

The J gene is TRBJ2-3, the V gene TRBV5-4; 9 bases agree with TRBD1. V was pared by 0 bases and J by 3 bases, with 5 bases of the junction left unmatched. CDR1 and CDR2 (germline): SGHNT, YYREEE (reference sequence). The CDR3 has 16 residues. CDR3: CASSLDRGPETDTQYF. The CDR3 DNA is TGTGCCAGCAGCTTGGACAGGGGGCCTGAAACAGATACGCAGTATTTT.

This clone was seen only once. The V and J genes are TRBV5-1 and TRBJ1-5; D might be TRBD1 (5 bases). Deletions cut 4 bases from V and 1 base from J, with 12 bases between. This CDR3 region has 15 residues. The germline V gene has CDR1 SGHRS and CDR2 YFSETQ. The CDR3 here is CASSTGGMSNQPQHF. The CDR3 nucleotides read TGCGCCAGCAGCACGGGGGGAATGAGCAATCAGCCCCAGCATTTT.

The chain recombines TRBV19 with TRBJ2-1, with 10 bases aligning to TRBD2. The CDR3 is 18 residues long. Germline trimming cut 7 bases from V and 7 bases from J; bases unmatched to any gene: 19. In germline, CDR1 is LNHDA, CDR2 SQIVND (reference sequence). The CDR3 spells CASIARPTAGGPFNEQFF. The CDR3 nucleotides are TGTGCCAGTATAGCACGCCCGACAGCGGGAGGGCCCTTTAATGAGCAGTTCTTC.

The chain employs TRBV11-2 and TRBJ2-3; 12 bases are a match to TRBD2. The CDR3 is 15 amino acids. The germline gives CDR1 SGHAT, CDR2 FQNNGV. V lost 0 bases, J lost 9 bases, and 4 bases stayed unmatched. The CDR3 region has the DNA TGTGCCAGCAGCTTAGAACCCGGACTAGCGGGAACGCAGTATTTT. The encoded protein is CASSLEPGLAGTQYF.

This clone showed up just a few times. J is TRBJ2-5 and V is TRBV20-1; D remains ambiguous. V dropped 6 bases and J dropped 4 bases, with 9 bases sitting between them. This CDR3 is built from 11 residues. Germline V gene sequence: CDR1 DFQATT, CDR2 SNEGSKA (reference sequence). The CDR3 sequence: CSATFGETQYF. The CDR3, as DNA: TGCAGTGCCACGTTCGGAGAGACCCAGTACTTC.

This clone was picked up a small number of times. The chain recombines TRBV9 with TRBJ2-1; 8 nucleotides align to TRBD2. From germline, CDR1 is SGDLS and CDR2 YYNGEE. The CDR3 length is 15 residues. Trimming at V came to 0 bases and at J to 10 bases, leaving 9 bases not matched to a gene. In DNA form, the CDR3 reads TGTGCCAGCAGCGTAGTCTACGGGAGGGCCGCAGAGCAGTTCTTC. Amino acid sequence: CASSVVYGRAAEQFF.

The chain carries TRBV9 and TRBJ2-7; no firm D call. CDR1 and CDR2 (germline): SGDLS, YYNGEE. There are 14 residues in the CDR3. V was shortened by 0 bases and J by 5 bases, with 12 bases between the two germline ends. The CDR3, as DNA: TGTGCCAGCAGCGTAGCCCCCTTGGGCGACGAGCAGTACTTC. Its translation: CASSVAPLGDEQYF.

Comment on this clone: A far larger clone is off by one base, so a read error is likely. Other DNA sequences in this sample translate to the same CDR3. The genes are TRBV5-4 and TRBJ2-7, with 7 bases fitting TRBD2. Germline V gene data show CDR1 as SGHNT and CDR2 as YYREEE (reference sequence). The CDR3 sequence is 15 residues long. After removal of 4 bases from V and 4 bases from J, the junction contained 11 bases not matched to a gene. The CDR3 protein is CASSQAAGVRYEQYF. CDR3 sequence (DNA): TGTGCCAGCAGCCAAGCGGCGGGAGTCAGATACGAGCAGTACTTC. The full variable domain, completed using reference TRBV5-4 and TRBJ2-7, is ETGVTQSPTHLIKTRGQQVTLRCSSQSGHNTVSWYQQALGQGPQFIFQYYREEENGRGNFPPRFSGLQFPNYSSELNVNALELDDSALYLCASSQAAGVRYEQYFGPGTRLTVT.

The J gene is TRBJ1-1, the V gene TRBV19, with 7 bases matching TRBD1. The germline CDR1 and CDR2 sequences are LNHDA and SQIVND (reference sequence). This CDR3 spans 15 amino acids. V lost 3 bases to trimming and J lost 2 bases; unmatched junction nucleotides: 6. CDR3 in DNA: TGTGCCAGTAGTATCGCCAGGGGGATTAACACTGAAGCTTTCTTT. Protein product: CASSIARGINTEAFF.

The chain couples TRBV28 to TRBJ2-2; perhaps TRBD1 as D (6 bases). Trimming cost V 6 bases and J 4 bases, with 12 bases left between them. Germline lookup yields CDR1 MDHEN and CDR2 SYDVKM. The CDR3 extends over 14 amino acids. The CDR3 DNA follows: TGTGCCAGCAGAAGACAGGTCGCCACCGGGGAGCTGTTTTTT. Translated: CASRRQVATGELFF.

The chain combines TRBV27 with TRBJ1-5; the D is unclear. Germline lookup yields CDR1 MNHEY and CDR2 SMNVEV (reference sequence). Trimming left V 6 bases short and J 4 bases short, with 10 bases between. The CDR3 sequence is 13 residues long. CDR3 nucleotide sequence: TGTGCCAGCAGCGACAACGGTAATCAGCCCCAGCATTTT. Its translation is CASSDNGNQPQHF.

This clone was seen a few times. The V gene is TRBV27, the J gene TRBJ2-1; 7 nucleotides match TRBD1. This CDR3 spans 15 amino acids. V was pared by 3 bases and J by 0 bases, with 2 bases of the junction left unmatched. Germline V gene data show CDR1 as MNHEY and CDR2 as SMNVEV (reference sequence). CDR3 region: CASSFGDSSYNEQFF. DNA of the CDR3: TGTGCCAGCAGTTTCGGGGACAGCTCCTACAATGAGCAGTTCTTC.

The chain joins TRBV5-1 to TRBJ2-1, with TRBD2 identical over 11 bases. This CDR3 region has 14 residues. In germline, CDR1 is SGHRS, CDR2 YFSETQ. V dropped 9 bases and J dropped 6; count of bases not matched to a gene: 8. CDR3 coding DNA: TGCGCCACTACCGGGACTAGCGGCTCCAATGAGCAGTTCTTC. Its protein is CATTGTSGSNEQFF.

This chain joins TRBV10-3 and TRBJ2-7; TRBD2 matches at 13 bases. Germline values: CDR1 ENHRY, CDR2 SYGVKD. The CDR3 is made up of 17 amino acids. J was trimmed by 6 bases and V by 0 bases; bases with no gene match: 8. The CDR3 DNA is TGTGCCATCAGTGAGTCGATGGATACTAGCGGGAGGGCCGAGCAGTACTTC. Its translation is CAISESMDTSGRAEQYF.

This clone showed up just once. CDR3 sequence (DNA): TGTGCCAGTAGCCTTGCAAACAGGGCCGGGGAGCTGTTTTTT. It translates to CASSLANRAGELFF. V usage is TRBV28 and J usage is TRBJ2-2; tentatively, D is TRBD1 (6 bases). Trimming stripped 9 bases from V and 6 bases from J, with 17 bases between. CDR1 and CDR2 (germline): MDHEN, SYDVKM. CDR3 length: 14 amino acids. Complete variable domain (other parts from reference TRBV28 and TRBJ2-2): DVKVTQSSRYLVKRTGEKVFLECVQDMDHENMFWYRQDPGLGLRLIYFSYDVKMKEKGDIPEGYSVSREKKERFSLILESASTNQTSMYLCASSLANRAGELFFGEGSRLTVL.

The gene calls are TRBV18 and TRBJ1-3; D unclear. The CDR3 consists of 16 residues. Per the germline V gene, CDR1 is KGHSH and CDR2 is LQKENI. V was shortened by 2 bases and J by 0 bases, with 11 bases between the two germline ends. The CDR3 DNA reads as TGTGCCAGCTCACCATCCCGGACTGACTCTGGAAACACCATATATTTT. Translating it yields CASSPSRTDSGNTIYF.

This chain joins TRBV27 and TRBJ2-2, with D perhaps TRBD1 (6 bases). The CDR3 contains 15 residues. Germline CDR1 MNHEY, CDR2 SMNVEV (reference sequence). Trimming shortened V by 6 bases and J by 2 bases, and 13 bases separated the two germline ends. CDR3 nucleotide sequence: TGTGCCAGCAGAAGGACAGTGATTAACACCGGGGAGCTGTTTTTT. This codes for CASRRTVINTGELFF.

V gene TRBV4-1 combines with J gene TRBJ2-1, with 12 bases aligning to TRBD2. CDR3 size: 15 residues. V shed 4 bases and J 7 bases; nucleotides not matched to a gene: 5. CDR1 MGHRA and CDR2 YSYEKL come from the germline V gene. CDR3 nucleotide sequence: TGCGCCAGCAGCCTCGGACTAGCGGGAAGGAATGAGCAGTTCTTC. Protein: CASSLGLAGRNEQFF.

CDR3 nucleotides: TGTGCCACCAGGGGGGCAGGCGAGCAGTACTTC. Protein product: CATRGAGEQYF. This chain joins TRBV27 and TRBJ2-7, with TRBD1 as a possible D gene (7 bases). Per germline, CDR1 MNHEY and CDR2 SMNVEV (reference sequence). This CDR3 is built from 11 residues. The ends were cut back, 10 bases at V and 6 bases at J, with 13 bases in the middle.

The V gene is TRBV5-6, the J gene TRBJ2-5; D might be TRBD2 (5 bases). Trimming left V 0 bases short and J 5 bases short, with 14 bases between. Germline lookup yields CDR1 SGHDT and CDR2 YYEEEE. The length of the CDR3 is 15 residues. The CDR3 sequence is CASSLDSEGEETQYF. The CDR3 DNA follows: TGTGCCAGCAGCTTGGATTCTGAGGGAGAGGAGACCCAGTACTTC.

V is TRBV2 and J is TRBJ2-5, with no clear D. The CDR3 has 13 residues. Germline lookup yields CDR1 SNHLY and CDR2 FYNNEI. V dropped 9 bases and J dropped 2 bases, with 13 bases sitting between them. CDR3 region: CARGTLGQETQYF. In DNA form, the CDR3 reads TGTGCCAGAGGCACCCTAGGTCAAGAGACCCAGTACTTC.

J is TRBJ1-3 and V is TRBV11-2; no definite D call. Trimming took 1 base from V and 4 from J, leaving 17 bases between them. Germline values: CDR1 SGHAT, CDR2 FQNNGV. This CDR3 has 17 amino acids. CDR3 DNA sequence: TGTGCCAGCAGCTTAGCCACGGGAGGGCTGAAGGGAAACACCATATATTTT. It translates to CASSLATGGLKGNTIYF.